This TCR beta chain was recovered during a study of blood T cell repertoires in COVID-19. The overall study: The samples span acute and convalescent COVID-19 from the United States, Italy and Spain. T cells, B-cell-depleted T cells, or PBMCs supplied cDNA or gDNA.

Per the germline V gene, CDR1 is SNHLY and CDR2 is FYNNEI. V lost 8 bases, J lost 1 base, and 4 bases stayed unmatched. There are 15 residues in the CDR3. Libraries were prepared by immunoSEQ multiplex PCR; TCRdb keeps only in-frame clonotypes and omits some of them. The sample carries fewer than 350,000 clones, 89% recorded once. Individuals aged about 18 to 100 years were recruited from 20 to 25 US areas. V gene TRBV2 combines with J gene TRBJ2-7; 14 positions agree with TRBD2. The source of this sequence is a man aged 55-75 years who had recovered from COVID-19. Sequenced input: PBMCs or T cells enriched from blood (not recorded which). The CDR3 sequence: CASGTSGRLSYEQYF. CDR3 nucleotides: TGTGCCAGCGGGACTAGCGGGAGACTTTCCTACGAGCAGTACTTC.